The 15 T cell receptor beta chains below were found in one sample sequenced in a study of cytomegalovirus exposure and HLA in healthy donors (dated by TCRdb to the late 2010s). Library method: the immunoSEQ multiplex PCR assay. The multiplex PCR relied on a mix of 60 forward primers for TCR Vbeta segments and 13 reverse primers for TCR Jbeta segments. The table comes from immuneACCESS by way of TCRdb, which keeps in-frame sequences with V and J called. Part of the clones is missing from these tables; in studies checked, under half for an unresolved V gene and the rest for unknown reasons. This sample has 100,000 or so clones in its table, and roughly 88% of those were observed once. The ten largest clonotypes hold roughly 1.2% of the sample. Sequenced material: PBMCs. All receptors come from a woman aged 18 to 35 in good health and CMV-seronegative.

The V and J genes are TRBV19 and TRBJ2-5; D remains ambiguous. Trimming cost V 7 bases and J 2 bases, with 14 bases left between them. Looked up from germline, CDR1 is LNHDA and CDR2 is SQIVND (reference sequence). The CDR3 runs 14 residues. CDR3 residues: CASKFPRGQETQYF. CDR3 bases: TGTGCCAGTAAGTTCCCTAGAGGACAAGAGACCCAGTACTTC.

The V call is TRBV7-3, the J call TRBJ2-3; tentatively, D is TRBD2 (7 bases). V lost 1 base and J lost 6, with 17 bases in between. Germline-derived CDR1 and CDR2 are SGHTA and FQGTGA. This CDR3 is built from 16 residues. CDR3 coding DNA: TGTGCCAGCAGCTTAAAGGGGGGCGGGGAGGGGGATACGCAGTATTTT. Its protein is CASSLKGGGEGDTQYF.

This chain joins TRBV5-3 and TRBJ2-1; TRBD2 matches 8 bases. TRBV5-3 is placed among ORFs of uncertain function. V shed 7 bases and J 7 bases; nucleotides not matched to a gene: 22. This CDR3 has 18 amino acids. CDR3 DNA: TGTGCCAGACACGAGGGACTGTTGGCGGGAGGAAGAGGAAATGAGCAGTTCTTC. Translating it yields CARHEGLLAGGRGNEQFF.

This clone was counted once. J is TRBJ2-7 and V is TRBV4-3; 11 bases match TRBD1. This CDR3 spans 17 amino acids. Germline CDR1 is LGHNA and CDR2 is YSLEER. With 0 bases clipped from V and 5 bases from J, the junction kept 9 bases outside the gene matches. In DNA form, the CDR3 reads TGCGCCAGCAGCCAAGATCCAGACGGACAGGGGGCAAACGAGCAGTACTTC. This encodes CASSQDPDGQGANEQYF.

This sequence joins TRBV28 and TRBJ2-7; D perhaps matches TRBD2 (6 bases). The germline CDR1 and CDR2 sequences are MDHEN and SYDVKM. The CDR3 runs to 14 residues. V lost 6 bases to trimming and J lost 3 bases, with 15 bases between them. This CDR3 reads CASSWAGQGYEQYF. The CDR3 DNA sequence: TGTGCCAGCAGCTGGGCGGGGCAGGGCTACGAGCAGTACTTC.

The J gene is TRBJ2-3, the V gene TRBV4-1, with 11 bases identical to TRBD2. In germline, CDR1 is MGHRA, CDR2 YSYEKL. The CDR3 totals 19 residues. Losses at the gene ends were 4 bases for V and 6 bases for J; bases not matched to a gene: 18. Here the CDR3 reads CASSRSRLAGGLSPDTQYF. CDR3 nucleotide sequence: TGCGCCAGCAGCCGGTCGAGGCTAGCGGGGGGCCTCTCCCCCGATACGCAGTATTTT.

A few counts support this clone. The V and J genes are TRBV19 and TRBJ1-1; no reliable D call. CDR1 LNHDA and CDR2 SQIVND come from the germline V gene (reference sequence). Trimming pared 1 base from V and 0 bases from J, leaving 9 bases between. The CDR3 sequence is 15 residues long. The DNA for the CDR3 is TGTGCCAGTAGTATAGGGCCATACATGAACACTGAAGCTTTCTTT. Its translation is CASSIGPYMNTEAFF.

CDR3 in DNA: TGTGCCAGCAGCTTAGTGGCGGGCGGCACAGATACGCAGTATTTT. This encodes CASSLVAGGTDTQYF. This chain connects TRBV11-2 to TRBJ2-3, with TRBD2 as a possible D gene (5 bases). The V end was cut by 1 base, the J end by 1 base, with 9 bases between. This CDR3 has 15 residues. Germline V gene lookup returns CDR1 SGHAT and CDR2 FQNNGV.

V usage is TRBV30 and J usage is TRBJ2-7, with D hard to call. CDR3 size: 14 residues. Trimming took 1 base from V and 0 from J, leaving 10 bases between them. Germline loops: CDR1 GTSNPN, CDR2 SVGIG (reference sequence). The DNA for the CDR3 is TGTGCCTGGAGTGGGGCACCCGACTCCTACGAGCAGTACTTC. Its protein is CAWSGAPDSYEQYF.

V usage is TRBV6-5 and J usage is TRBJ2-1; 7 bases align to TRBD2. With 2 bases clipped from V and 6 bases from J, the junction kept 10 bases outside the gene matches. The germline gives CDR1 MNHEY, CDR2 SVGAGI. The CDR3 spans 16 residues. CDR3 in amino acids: CASSYVGLAEVNEQFF. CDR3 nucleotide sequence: TGTGCCAGCAGTTACGTCGGGCTAGCGGAAGTCAATGAGCAGTTCTTC.

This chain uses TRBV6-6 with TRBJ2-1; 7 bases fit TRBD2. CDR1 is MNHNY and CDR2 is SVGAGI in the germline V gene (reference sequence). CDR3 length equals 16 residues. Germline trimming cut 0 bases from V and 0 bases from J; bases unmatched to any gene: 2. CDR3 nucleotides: TGTGCCAGCAGTTACTCGGGCGGGAGCTCCTACAATGAGCAGTTCTTC. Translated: CASSYSGGSSYNEQFF.

CDR3 region: CASSPETSGGYEQYF. The CDR3 region has the DNA TGCGCCAGCAGCCCGGAAACTAGCGGGGGCTACGAGCAGTACTTC. The rearrangement links TRBV5-1 to TRBJ2-7; 11 bases agree with TRBD2. V was clipped by 4 bases and J by 3 bases; unmatched bases: 6. Germline loops: CDR1 SGHRS, CDR2 YFSETQ. This CDR3 has 15 amino acids. Full variable domain (outside the CDR3, taken from reference TRBV5-1 and TRBJ2-7): KAGVTQTPRYLIKTRGQQVTLSCSPISGHRSVSWYQQTPGQGLQFLFEYFSETQRNKGNFPGRFSGRQFSNSRSEMNVSTLELGDSALYLCASSPETSGGYEQYFGPGTRLTVT.

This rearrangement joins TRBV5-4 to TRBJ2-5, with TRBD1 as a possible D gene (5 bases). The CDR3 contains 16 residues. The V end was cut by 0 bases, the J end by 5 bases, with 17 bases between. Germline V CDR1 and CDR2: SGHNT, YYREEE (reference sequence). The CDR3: CASSLAIGAAHETQYF. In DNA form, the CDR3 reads TGTGCCAGCAGCTTGGCCATTGGGGCCGCACATGAGACCCAGTACTTC.

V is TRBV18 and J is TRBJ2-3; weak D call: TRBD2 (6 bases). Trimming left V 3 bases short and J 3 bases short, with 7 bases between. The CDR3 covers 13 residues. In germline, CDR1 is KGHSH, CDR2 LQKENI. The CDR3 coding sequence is TGTGCCAGCTCACCTGGGACTACAGATACGCAGTATTTT. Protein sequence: CASSPGTTDTQYF.

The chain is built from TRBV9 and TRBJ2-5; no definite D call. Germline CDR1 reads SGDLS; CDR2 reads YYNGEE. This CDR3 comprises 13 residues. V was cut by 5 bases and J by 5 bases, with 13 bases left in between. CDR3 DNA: TGTGCCAGCAGTACAGCACCCCGGGAGACCCAGTACTTC. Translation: CASSTAPRETQYF.